This T cell receptor beta chain was sequenced for a study of cytomegalovirus exposure and HLA in healthy donors. The PCR employed 60 Vbeta primers together with 13 Jbeta primers. Some clones are missing from TCRdb's copy, which holds only in-frame ones; the method was immunoSEQ multiplex PCR. The data hold about 190,000 clones, with 60% to 85% observed a single time. Germline lookup yields CDR1 SGHTA and CDR2 FQGNSA. The CDR3 length is 17 residues. To note about this clone: Relative to the germline gene, one junction end is altered; a read error may explain this.

The chain links TRBV7-2 to TRBJ2-7; 15 bases fit TRBD2. The sequenced sample consisted of PBMCs. The receptor comes from a woman aged 18-29 years in good health and CMV-seronegative. CDR3 sequence reads: CAGSWTSGRAGAYEQYF. The CDR3 nucleotides read TGTGCCGGCAGCTGGACTAGCGGGAGGGCCGGGGCCTACGAGCAGTACTTC.